A single sample gave rise to the 20 T cell receptor beta chains below, sequenced in a study of cytomegalovirus exposure and HLA in healthy donors. Vbeta (60) and Jbeta (13) primers were used in the PCR. Measured with immunoSEQ multiplex PCR; TCRdb has only the in-frame clones, and not every one. The sample has 65,000 to 70,000 clones; around 77% are singletons. Material: PBMCs. All receptors come from a man aged 50-59 years in good health and CMV-seronegative.

The rearrangement joins TRBV28 to TRBJ1-4; tentative D call: TRBD1 (6 bases). The germline CDR1 and CDR2 sequences are MDHEN and SYDVKM. The length of the CDR3 is 15 residues. V was clipped by 1 base and J by 8 bases, with 14 bases between them. For the CDR3, the DNA is TGTGCCAGCAGTTTATTAGGGGGTGTGGGGGAAAAACTGTTTTTT. Amino acid sequence: CASSLLGGVGEKLFF.

This clone was seen more than once but under ten times. This sequence joins TRBV6-1 and TRBJ2-2; 13 bases line up with TRBD2. The trim removed 11 bases at V and 7 bases at J, leaving 10 bases unmatched. Germline V CDR1 and CDR2: MNHNS, SASEGT. The CDR3 is 15 amino acids. For the CDR3, the DNA is TGTGCCGGAAGGACTAGCGGGAGAGTCGGCGGGGAGCTGTTTTTT. Amino acids: CAGRTSGRVGGELFF.

The V and J genes are TRBV18 and TRBJ2-5; 7 positions agree with TRBD2. Trimming at V came to 4 bases and at J to 3 bases, leaving 8 bases not matched to a gene. In germline, CDR1 is KGHSH, CDR2 LQKENI. There are 15 residues in the CDR3. CDR3 DNA: TGTGCCAGCTCACTACTAGCGCTCCCAAAAGAGACCCAGTACTTC. Its protein is CASSLLALPKETQYF.

This clone was observed a few times. This chain connects TRBV7-2 to TRBJ2-6; D not resolved. The CDR3 has 13 residues. V lost 6 bases to trimming and J lost 4 bases, with 7 bases between them. Germline V CDR1 and CDR2: SGHTA, FQGNSA. In nucleotides, the CDR3 is TGTGCCAGCAGAGAGTCCGGGGCCAACGTCCTGACTTTC. Protein: CASRESGANVLTF. Full variable domain (missing parts from reference TRBV7-2 and TRBJ2-6): GAGVSQSPSNKVTEKGKDVELRCDPISGHTALYWYRQSLGQGLEFLIYFQGNSAPDKSGLPSDRFSAERTGGSVSTLTIQRTQQEDSAVYLCASRESGANVLTFGAGSRLTVL.

The chain employs TRBV19 and TRBJ2-1; D perhaps matches TRBD2 (6 bases). V was cut by 2 bases and J by 4 bases, with 12 bases left in between. Germline V gene data show CDR1 as LNHDA and CDR2 as SQIVND (reference sequence). CDR3 length: 15 amino acids. The CDR3 protein is CASSIMASAYNEQFF. CDR3 coding DNA: TGTGCCAGTAGTATAATGGCTAGCGCTTACAATGAGCAGTTCTTC.

The chain carries TRBV2 and TRBJ1-1; 8 bases agree with TRBD1. The CDR3 extends over 13 amino acids. The V gene's germline CDR1 is SNHLY and CDR2 FYNNEI. With 11 bases clipped from V and 6 bases from J, the junction kept 11 bases outside the gene matches. The CDR3 DNA reads as TGTGCCTGTCGGACAGGGAAAGGTGCTGAAGCTTTCTTT. Protein: CACRTGKGAEAFF.

The chain recombines TRBV5-6 with TRBJ1-1, with D unclear. This CDR3 spans 13 amino acids. Germline assignment: CDR1 SGHDT and CDR2 YYEEEE. V was shortened by 0 bases and J by 5 bases, with 8 bases between the two germline ends. CDR3 bases: TGTGCCAGCAGCTTGGCCCAAGAGACTGAAGCTTTCTTT. Its protein product is CASSLAQETEAFF.

J is TRBJ1-2 and V is TRBV5-1; 10 nucleotides match TRBD1. The ends lost 3 bases at V and 7 bases at J; junction bases unmatched: 0. Per the germline V gene, CDR1 is SGHRS and CDR2 is YFSETQ. CDR3 size: 12 residues. CDR3 DNA sequence: TGCGCCAGCAGCTGGGACAGGGGTGGCTACACCTTC. Residues: CASSWDRGGYTF.

The chain links TRBV6-6 to TRBJ1-2; a weak D match, TRBD1 (5 bases). V lost 6 bases and J 0 bases, leaving 8 bases between the germline ends. The CDR3 sequence is 13 residues long. Germline V gene data show CDR1 as MNHNY and CDR2 as SVGAGI (reference sequence). The CDR3 sequence is CASSPTANYGYTF. In DNA, the CDR3 is TGTGCCAGCAGCCCGACAGCTAACTATGGCTACACCTTC.

The gene calls are TRBV6-1 and TRBJ1-5, with D unclear. V was clipped by 4 bases and J by 5 bases, with 15 bases between them. Germline CDR1 MNHNS, CDR2 SASEGT. CDR3 size: 15 residues. The CDR3 loop reads CASSGNIGRDQPQHF. As DNA, the CDR3 is TGTGCCAGCAGTGGAAACATCGGGAGGGATCAGCCCCAGCATTTT.

This clone occurred a few times. The rearrangement links TRBV10-3 to TRBJ1-4; no definite D call. The CDR3 is 13 residues long. CDR1 is ENHRY, CDR2 SYGVKD, per germline. V was cut by 2 bases and J by 8 bases, with 9 bases left in between. The CDR3 region is CAISEGLGEKLFF. Here the CDR3 DNA reads TGTGCCATCAGTGAGGGCCTCGGGGAAAAACTGTTTTTT.

The gene calls are TRBV29-1 and TRBJ2-7; TRBD1 agrees at 9 bases. The V gene end was trimmed by 3 bases and the J gene end by 3 bases; junction bases not matched to a gene: 3. CDR1 and CDR2 (germline): SQVTM, ANQGSEA. The CDR3 has 13 amino acids. The CDR3 protein is CSVEGQGFYEQYF. The CDR3 bases are TGCAGCGTTGAGGGACAGGGATTCTACGAGCAGTACTTC.

The rearrangement links TRBV7-9 to TRBJ2-7; 8 nucleotides match TRBD2. Germline V lookup: CDR1 SEHNR, CDR2 FQNEAQ (reference sequence). The CDR3 totals 15 residues. J gave up 3 bases and V 3 bases, and 7 bases lay outside the gene matches. In nucleotides, the CDR3 is TGTGCCAGCAGCTTTAGCGGGAACACCAACTACGAGCAGTACTTC. This encodes CASSFSGNTNYEQYF.

The rearrangement links TRBV28 to TRBJ2-1; TRBD2 aligns across 10 bases. The junction had 12 bases not matched to a gene; V was cut back by 2 bases and J by 8 bases. Germline loops: CDR1 MDHEN, CDR2 SYDVKM. The CDR3 has 17 residues. As DNA, the CDR3 is TGTGCCAGCAGTTTAGGGTCCTGGAGCGGGAGGGCAGATGAGCAGTTCTTC. Amino acids: CASSLGSWSGRADEQFF.

This clone was observed a single time. This chain connects TRBV5-1 to TRBJ1-5, with 7 bases that match TRBD1. This CDR3 has 16 residues. Germline CDR1 SGHRS, CDR2 YFSETQ. Losses at the gene ends were 0 bases for V and 4 bases for J; bases not matched to a gene: 7. DNA of the CDR3: TGCGCCAGCAGCTTGGAGCCAGGGGGTTGGAATCAGCCCCAGCATTTT. Its translation: CASSLEPGGWNQPQHF.

The chain couples TRBV27 to TRBJ1-1; a possible D gene is TRBD1 (6 bases). The CDR3 contains 15 residues. Germline loops: CDR1 MNHEY, CDR2 SMNVEV (reference sequence). V lost 5 bases and J lost 1, with 14 bases in between. The CDR3 DNA sequence: TGTGCCAGCAGTCAACCCTCGACAGGGAACACTGAAGCTTTCTTT. This translates into CASSQPSTGNTEAFF.

This chain joins TRBV5-6 and TRBJ2-1, with D possibly TRBD2 on 6 matching bases. The CDR3 spans 15 residues. Trimming cost V 0 bases and J 10 bases, with 17 bases left between them. Germline CDR1 reads SGHDT; CDR2 reads YYEEEE. CDR3 nucleotide sequence: TGTGCCAGCAGCTTGGGACGGGGGAGGTATGTAGAGCAGTTCTTC. Translated: CASSLGRGRYVEQFF.

This chain connects TRBV6-6 to TRBJ1-1; D remains unclear. Germline CDR1 reads MNHNY; CDR2 reads SVGAGI (reference sequence). The V and J ends lost 7 bases and 4 bases respectively, with 10 bases between them. This CDR3 has 12 residues. CDR3 DNA sequence: TGTGCCAGCATGTTTACGGGCACTGAAGCTTTCTTT. Protein: CASMFTGTEAFF.

A few counts support this clone. The J gene is TRBJ2-3, the V gene TRBV19; no clear D. The CDR3 sequence is 14 residues long. Trimming removed 5 bases from V and 4 bases from J, with 13 bases in between. CDR1 is LNHDA and CDR2 is SQIVND in the germline V gene (reference sequence). As DNA, the CDR3 is TGTGCCAGTAGTTCCCGGGTGAGCCCAGATACGCAGTATTTT. Translating it yields CASSSRVSPDTQYF. Full variable domain (rest looked up from reference TRBV19 and TRBJ2-3): DGGITQSPKYLFRKEGQNVTLSCEQNLNHDAMYWYRQDPGQGLRLIYYSQIVNDFQKGDIAEGYSVSREKKESFPLTVTSAQKNPTAFYLCASSSRVSPDTQYFGPGTRLTVL.

CDR3 residues: CASRSSGNTIYF. The CDR3 nucleotides read TGTGCCAGCCGTAGCTCTGGAAACACCATATATTTT. The V call is TRBV6-5, the J call TRBJ1-3, with D unclear. The V gene's germline CDR1 is MNHEY and CDR2 SVGAGI. Trimming pared 8 bases from V and 0 bases from J, leaving 5 bases between. This CDR3 has 12 residues.